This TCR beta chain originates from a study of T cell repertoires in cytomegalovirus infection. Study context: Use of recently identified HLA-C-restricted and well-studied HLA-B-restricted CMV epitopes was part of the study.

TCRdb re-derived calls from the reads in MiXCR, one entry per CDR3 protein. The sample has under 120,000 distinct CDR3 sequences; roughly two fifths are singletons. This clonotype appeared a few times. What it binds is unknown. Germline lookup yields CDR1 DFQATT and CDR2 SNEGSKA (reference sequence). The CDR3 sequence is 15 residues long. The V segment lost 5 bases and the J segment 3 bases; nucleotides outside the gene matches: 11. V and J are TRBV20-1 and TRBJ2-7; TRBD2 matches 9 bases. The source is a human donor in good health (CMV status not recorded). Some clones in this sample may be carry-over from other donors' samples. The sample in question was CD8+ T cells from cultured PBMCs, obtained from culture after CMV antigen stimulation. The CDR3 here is CSAPLLSGGIYEQYF. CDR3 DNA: TGCAGTGCTCCTCTGTTGAGCGGGGGGATCTACGAGCAGTACTTC.